Listed below are T cell receptor beta chains from one sample, sequenced in a study of sequential checkpoint blockade in melanoma. Data came from immunoSEQ multiplex PCR; TCRdb stores just in-frame clones and leaves some out. In the table there are more than 25,000 clones, around 77% of which are singletons. This specimen consisted of CD8+ T cells sorted from blood (inferred from file names), obtained from a patient given nivolumab and ipilimumab in sequence. Receptors originate from a human donor with melanoma. Both conserved end residues are part of each CDR3. Fields, in order: D gene, J gene, clone size, V gene, CDR3 protein, CDR3 DNA. A D gene is named only where the DNA matches it firmly. Expanded clones get a size class; other rows say once, few or many, or leave the size out.

TRBD2,TRBJ2-1,NA,TRBV7-2,CASSLAGTSDEQFF,TGTGCCAGCAGCTTAGCTGGGACTAGCGATGAGCAGTTCTTC
NA,TRBJ2-7,NA,TRBV5-1,CASSLGSRGVDEQYF,TGCGCCAGCAGCTTAGGCTCCCGTGGAGTGGACGAGCAGTACTTC
TRBD2,TRBJ2-1,NA,TRBV7-9,CASSFRPSGYNEQFF,TGTGCCAGCAGCTTTCGCCCTAGCGGATACAATGAGCAGTTCTTC
NA,TRBJ2-7,NA,TRBV28,CASSYTGTYYEQYF,TGTGCCAGCAGTTATACCGGGACATACTACGAGCAGTACTTC
NA,TRBJ2-2,once,TRBV9,CASSVEQANTGELFF,TGTGCCAGCAGCGTAGAACAGGCGAACACCGGGGAGCTGTTTTTT
NA,TRBJ2-3,NA,TRBV5-4,CASSQGNHPGDTQYF,TGCGCCAGCAGCCAAGGTAACCACCCGGGAGATACGCAGTATTTT
NA,TRBJ2-7,NA,TRBV7-9,CASSWKGGQLYEQYF,TGTGCCAGCAGCTGGAAGGGGGGACAGCTCTACGAGCAGTACTTC
TRBD2,TRBJ2-5,NA,TRBV29-1,CSVERGASGGIPKETQYF,TGCAGCGTTGAGAGGGGGGCTAGCGGGGGAATACCGAAAGAGACCCAGTACTTC
NA,TRBJ2-2,NA,TRBV27,CASSDTGELFF,TGTGCCAGCAGCGACACCGGGGAGCTGTTTTTT
TRBD1,TRBJ2-3,NA,TRBV4-2,CASSQDVGTGGGVGYTQYF,TGTGCCAGCAGCCAAGATGTTGGGACAGGGGGCGGGGTGGGCTATACGCAGTATTTT
TRBD1,TRBJ2-7,NA,TRBV6-5,CASSPTGDWYEQYF,TGTGCCAGCAGTCCAACAGGGGATTGGTACGAGCAGTACTTC
NA,TRBJ1-6,NA,TRBV7-8,CASSPGHPLDNSPLHF,TGTGCCAGCAGCCCGGGACACCCGCTGGATAATTCACCCCTCCACTTT
TRBD1,TRBJ1-2,NA,TRBV5-6,CASSPDRGEGLDGYTF,TGTGCCAGCAGCCCGGACAGGGGTGAGGGACTTGATGGCTACACCTTC
TRBD1,TRBJ1-4,NA,TRBV9,CASSVGQGNEKLFF,TGTGCCAGCAGCGTTGGACAGGGGAATGAAAAACTGTTTTTT
NA,TRBJ1-1,few,TRBV4-3,CASSQAGGLAFF,TGCGCCAGCAGCCAAGCGGGGGGTTTGGCTTTCTTT
TRBD2,TRBJ2-5,few,TRBV5-6,CASSIGGGVETQYF,TGTGCCAGCAGCATTGGGGGGGGAGTGGAGACCCAGTACTTC
NA,TRBJ2-3,NA,TRBV4-3,CASSQGTNTDTQYF,TGCGCCAGCAGCCAAGGGACTAATACAGATACGCAGTATTTT
NA,TRBJ2-7,once,TRBV27,CASSLTGSYEQYF,TGTGCCAGCAGTCTCACAGGTTCCTACGAGCAGTACTTC
TRBD1,TRBJ1-3,few,TRBV5-4,CASSVDREKGNTIYF,TGTGCCAGCAGCGTCGACAGGGAGAAGGGAAACACCATATATTTT
TRBD2,TRBJ2-2,NA,TRBV4-2,CASSQDAGLGTGELFF,TGTGCCAGCAGCCAAGACGCGGGACTAGGGACCGGGGAGCTGTTTTTT
NA,TRBJ1-5,NA,TRBV19,CASSPGGGLSNQPQHF,TGTGCCAGTAGTCCCGGCGGGGGGCTTAGCAATCAGCCCCAGCATTTT
TRBD1,TRBJ2-7,NA,TRBV5-1,CASSLGPFRDRVVYEQYF,TGCGCCAGCAGCTTGGGGCCCTTCCGGGACAGGGTTGTTTACGAGCAGTACTTC
NA,TRBJ1-2,NA,TRBV7-9,CASSGRGYGYTF,TGTGCCAGCAGCGGGAGGGGCTATGGCTACACCTTC
TRBD1,TRBJ2-7,few,TRBV15,CATSRPDRAEQYF,TGTGCCACCAGCAGGCCCGACAGGGCCGAGCAGTACTTC
TRBD2,TRBJ2-7,few,TRBV11-2,CASSLGLAGVYEQYF,TGTGCCAGCAGCTTAGGACTAGCGGGGGTTTACGAGCAGTACTTC
TRBD1,TRBJ1-1,NA,TRBV7-9,CASSPGQGAGEAFF,TGTGCCAGCAGCCCGGGACAGGGGGCCGGTGAAGCTTTCTTT
NA,TRBJ2-2,NA,TRBV6-4,CASSASAGDTGELFF,TGTGCCAGCAGTGCTTCGGCCGGGGATACCGGGGAGCTGTTTTTT
TRBD1,TRBJ2-1,NA,TRBV7-9,CASSLATGRDNEQFF,TGTGCCAGCAGCTTAGCGACAGGGAGAGACAATGAGCAGTTCTTC
TRBD1,TRBJ1-2,NA,TRBV15,CATSRDGQGVGYGYTF,TGTGCCACCAGCAGAGATGGCCAGGGGGTAGGCTATGGCTACACCTTC